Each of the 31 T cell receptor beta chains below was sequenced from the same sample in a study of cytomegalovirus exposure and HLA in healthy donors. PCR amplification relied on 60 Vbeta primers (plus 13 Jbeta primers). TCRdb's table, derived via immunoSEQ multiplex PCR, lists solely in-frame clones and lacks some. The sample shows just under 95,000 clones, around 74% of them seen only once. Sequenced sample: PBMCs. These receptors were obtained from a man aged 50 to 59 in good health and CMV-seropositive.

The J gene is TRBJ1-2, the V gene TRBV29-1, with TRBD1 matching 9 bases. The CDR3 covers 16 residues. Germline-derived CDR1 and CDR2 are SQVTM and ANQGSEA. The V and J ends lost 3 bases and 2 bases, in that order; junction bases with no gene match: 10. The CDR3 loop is CSVDSGTGLVNYGYTF. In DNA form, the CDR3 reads TGCAGCGTTGACTCGGGGACAGGGCTTGTGAACTATGGCTACACCTTC.

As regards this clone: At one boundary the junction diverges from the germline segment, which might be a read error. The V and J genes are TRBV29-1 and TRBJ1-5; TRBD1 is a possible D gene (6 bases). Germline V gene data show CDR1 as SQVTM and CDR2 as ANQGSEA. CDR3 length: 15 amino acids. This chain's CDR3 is CSVGTDKYSNQPQNF. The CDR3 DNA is TGCAGCGTTGGGACAGACAAATATAGCAATCAGCCCCAGAATTTT.

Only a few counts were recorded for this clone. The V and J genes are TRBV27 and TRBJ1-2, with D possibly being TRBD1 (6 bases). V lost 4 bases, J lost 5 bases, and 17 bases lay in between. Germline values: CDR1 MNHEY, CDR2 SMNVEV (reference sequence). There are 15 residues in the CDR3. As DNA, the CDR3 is TGTGCCAGCAGTTCCACACTAGACAGGAAATATGGCTACACCTTC. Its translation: CASSSTLDRKYGYTF.

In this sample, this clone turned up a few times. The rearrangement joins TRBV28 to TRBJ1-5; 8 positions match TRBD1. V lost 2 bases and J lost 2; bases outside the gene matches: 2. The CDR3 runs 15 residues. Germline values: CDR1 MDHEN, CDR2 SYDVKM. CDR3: CASSLATGGNQPQHF. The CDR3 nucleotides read TGTGCCAGCAGTTTAGCGACAGGGGGCAATCAGCCCCAGCATTTT.

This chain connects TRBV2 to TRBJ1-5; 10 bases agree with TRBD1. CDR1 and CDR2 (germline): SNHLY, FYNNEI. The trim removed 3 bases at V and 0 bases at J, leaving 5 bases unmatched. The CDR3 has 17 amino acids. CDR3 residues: CASSDGTGDYSNQPQHF. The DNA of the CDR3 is TGTGCCAGCAGTGACGGGACAGGGGATTATAGCAATCAGCCCCAGCATTTT.

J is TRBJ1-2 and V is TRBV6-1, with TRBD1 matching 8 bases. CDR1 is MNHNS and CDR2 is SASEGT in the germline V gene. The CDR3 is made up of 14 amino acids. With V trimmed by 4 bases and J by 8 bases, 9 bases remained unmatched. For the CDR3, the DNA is TGTGCCAGCAGTGCCACGGACAGGGCGAACGGCTACACCTTC. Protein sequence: CASSATDRANGYTF.

CDR3 region: CASSPSGTGYYGYTF. CDR3 nucleotide sequence: TGTGCCAGCAGCCCCTCCGGGACAGGGTACTATGGCTACACCTTC. V and J are TRBV7-2 and TRBJ1-2, with 9 bases aligning to TRBD1. Per germline, CDR1 SGHTA and CDR2 FQGNSA. The V gene end was trimmed by 5 bases and the J gene end by 3 bases; junction bases not matched to a gene: 7. This CDR3 is 15 amino acids long.

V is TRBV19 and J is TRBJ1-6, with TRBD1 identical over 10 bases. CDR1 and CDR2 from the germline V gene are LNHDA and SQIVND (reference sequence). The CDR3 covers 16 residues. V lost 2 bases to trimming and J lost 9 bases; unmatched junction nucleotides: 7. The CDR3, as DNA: TGTGCCAGTAGTATACCCGACAGGGGGCTTCGTTCACCCCTCCACTTT. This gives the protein CASSIPDRGLRSPLHF.

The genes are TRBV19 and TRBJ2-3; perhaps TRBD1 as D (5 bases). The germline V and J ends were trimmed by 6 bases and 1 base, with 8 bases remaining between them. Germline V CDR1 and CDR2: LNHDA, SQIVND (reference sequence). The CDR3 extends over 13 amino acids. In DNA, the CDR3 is TGTGCCAGTAGGAAGACAGGCACAGATACGCAGTATTTT. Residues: CASRKTGTDTQYF.

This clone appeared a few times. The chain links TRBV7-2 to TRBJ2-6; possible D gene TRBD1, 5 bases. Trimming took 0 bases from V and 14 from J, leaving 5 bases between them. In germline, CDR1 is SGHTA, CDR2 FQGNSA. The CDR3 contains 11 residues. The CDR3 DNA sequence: TGTGCCAGCAGCTTAGCGGACATCCTGACTTTC. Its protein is CASSLADILTF.

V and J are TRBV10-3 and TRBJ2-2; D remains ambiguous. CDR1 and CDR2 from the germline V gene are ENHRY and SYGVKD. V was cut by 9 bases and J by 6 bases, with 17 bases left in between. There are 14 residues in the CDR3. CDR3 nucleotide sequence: TGTGCCATTATGAGTGGTAGTCAGGCCGGGGAGCTGTTTTTT. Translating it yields CAIMSGSQAGELFF.

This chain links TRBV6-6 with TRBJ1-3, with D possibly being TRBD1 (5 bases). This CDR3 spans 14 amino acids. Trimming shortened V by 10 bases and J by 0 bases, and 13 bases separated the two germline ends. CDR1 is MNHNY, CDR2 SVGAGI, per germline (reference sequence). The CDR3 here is CATNPDISGNTIYF. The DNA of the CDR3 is TGTGCCACCAACCCGGACATCTCTGGAAACACCATATATTTT.

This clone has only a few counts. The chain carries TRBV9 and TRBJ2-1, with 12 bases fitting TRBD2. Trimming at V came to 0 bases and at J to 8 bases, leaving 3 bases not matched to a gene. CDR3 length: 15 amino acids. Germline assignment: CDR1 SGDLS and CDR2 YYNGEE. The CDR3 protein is CASSVASGGAYEQFF. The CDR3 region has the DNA TGTGCCAGCAGCGTAGCTAGCGGGGGGGCCTATGAGCAGTTCTTC.

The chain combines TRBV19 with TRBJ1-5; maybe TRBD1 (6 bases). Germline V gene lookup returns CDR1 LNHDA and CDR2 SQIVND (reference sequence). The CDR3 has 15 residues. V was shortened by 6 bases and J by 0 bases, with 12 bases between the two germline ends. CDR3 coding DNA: TGTGCCAGTAGCCGACAGGCTGATAGCAATCAGCCCCAGCATTTT. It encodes CASSRQADSNQPQHF.

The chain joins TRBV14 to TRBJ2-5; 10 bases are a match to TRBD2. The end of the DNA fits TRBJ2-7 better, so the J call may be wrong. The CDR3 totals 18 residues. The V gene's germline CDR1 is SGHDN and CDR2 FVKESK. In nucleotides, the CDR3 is TGTGCCAGCAGCCCCACCGGACTAGCGGCGGGGTCCCACTACGAGCAGTACTTC. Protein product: CASSPTGLAAGSHYEQYF.

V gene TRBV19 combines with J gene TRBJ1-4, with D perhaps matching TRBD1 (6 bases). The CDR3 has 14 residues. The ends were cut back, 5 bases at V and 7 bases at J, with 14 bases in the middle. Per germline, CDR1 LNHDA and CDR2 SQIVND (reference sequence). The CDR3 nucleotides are TGTGCCAGTAGTCTCCGGGACATCAGTGAAAAACTGTTTTTT. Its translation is CASSLRDISEKLFF. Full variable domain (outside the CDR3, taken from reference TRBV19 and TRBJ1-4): DGGITQSPKYLFRKEGQNVTLSCEQNLNHDAMYWYRQDPGQGLRLIYYSQIVNDFQKGDIAEGYSVSREKKESFPLTVTSAQKNPTAFYLCASSLRDISEKLFFGSGTQLSVL.

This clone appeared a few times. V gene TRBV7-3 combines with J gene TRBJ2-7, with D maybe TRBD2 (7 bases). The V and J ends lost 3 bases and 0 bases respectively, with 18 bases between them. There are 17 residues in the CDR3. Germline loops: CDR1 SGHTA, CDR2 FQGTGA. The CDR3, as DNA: TGTGCCAGCAGCTTTAGGGACACCGGGGGGACCTCCTACGAGCAGTACTTC. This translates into CASSFRDTGGTSYEQYF.

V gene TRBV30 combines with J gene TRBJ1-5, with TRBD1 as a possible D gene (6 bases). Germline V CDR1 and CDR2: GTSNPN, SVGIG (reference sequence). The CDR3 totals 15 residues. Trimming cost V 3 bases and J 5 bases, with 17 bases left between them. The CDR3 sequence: CAWSPGGGGHQPQHF. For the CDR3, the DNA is TGTGCCTGGAGCCCAGGAGGGGGGGGTCATCAGCCCCAGCATTTT.

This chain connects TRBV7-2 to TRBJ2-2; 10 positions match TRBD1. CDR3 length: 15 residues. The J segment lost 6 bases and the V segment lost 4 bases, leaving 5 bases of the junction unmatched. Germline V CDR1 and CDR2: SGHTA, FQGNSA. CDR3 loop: CASSYGTGVSGELFF. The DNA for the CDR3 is TGTGCCAGCAGCTACGGGACAGGGGTGTCCGGGGAGCTGTTTTTT.

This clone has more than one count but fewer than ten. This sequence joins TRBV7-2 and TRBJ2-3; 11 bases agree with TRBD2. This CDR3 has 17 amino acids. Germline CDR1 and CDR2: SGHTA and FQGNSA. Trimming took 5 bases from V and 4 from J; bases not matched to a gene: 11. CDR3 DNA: TGTGCCAGCAGCCAAGTAGCGGGGGGGAGTTTGGCAGATACGCAGTATTTT. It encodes CASSQVAGGSLADTQYF.

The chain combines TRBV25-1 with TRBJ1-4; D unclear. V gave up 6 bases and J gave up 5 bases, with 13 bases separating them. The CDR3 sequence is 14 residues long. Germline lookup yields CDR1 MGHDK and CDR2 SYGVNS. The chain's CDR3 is CASRFYNPNEKLFF. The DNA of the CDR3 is TGTGCCAGCAGGTTTTACAATCCGAATGAAAAACTGTTTTTT.

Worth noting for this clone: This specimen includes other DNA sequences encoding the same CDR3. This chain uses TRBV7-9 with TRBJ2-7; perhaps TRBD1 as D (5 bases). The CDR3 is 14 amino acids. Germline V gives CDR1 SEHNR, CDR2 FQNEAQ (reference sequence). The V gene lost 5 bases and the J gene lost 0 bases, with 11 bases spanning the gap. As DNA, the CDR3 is TGTGCCAGCAGCCCCCCAGGGTCCTCCTACGAGCAGTACTTC. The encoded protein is CASSPPGSSYEQYF.

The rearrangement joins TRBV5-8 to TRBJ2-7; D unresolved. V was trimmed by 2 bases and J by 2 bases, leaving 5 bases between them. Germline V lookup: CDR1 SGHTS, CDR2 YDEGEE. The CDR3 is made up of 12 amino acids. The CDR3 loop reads CASSFLPYEQYF. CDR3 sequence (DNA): TGTGCCAGCAGCTTTCTCCCCTACGAGCAGTACTTC.

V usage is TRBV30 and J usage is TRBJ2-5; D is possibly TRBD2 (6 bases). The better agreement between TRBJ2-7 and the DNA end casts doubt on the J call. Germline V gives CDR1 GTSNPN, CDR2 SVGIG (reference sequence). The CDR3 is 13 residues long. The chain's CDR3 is CAWNGGSSYEQYF. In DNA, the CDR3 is TGTGCCTGGAACGGGGGTAGCTCCTACGAGCAGTACTTC.

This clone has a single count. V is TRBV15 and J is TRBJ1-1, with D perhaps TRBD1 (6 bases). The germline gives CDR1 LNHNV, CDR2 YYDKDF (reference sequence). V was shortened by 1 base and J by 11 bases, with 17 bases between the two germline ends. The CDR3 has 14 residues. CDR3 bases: TGTGCCACCAGCAGAGCTCTGAGGGACACCGGGGCTTTCTTT. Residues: CATSRALRDTGAFF. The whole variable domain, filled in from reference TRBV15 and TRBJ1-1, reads DAMVIQNPRYQVTQFGKPVTLSCSQTLNHNVMYWYQQKSSQAPKLLFHYYDKDFNNEADTPDNFQSRRPNTSFCFLDIRSPGLGDTAMYLCATSRALRDTGAFFGQGTRLTVV.

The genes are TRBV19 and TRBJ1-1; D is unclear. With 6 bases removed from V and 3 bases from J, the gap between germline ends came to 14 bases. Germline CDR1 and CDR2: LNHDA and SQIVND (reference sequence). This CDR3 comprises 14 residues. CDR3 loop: CASRRGWFDTEAFF. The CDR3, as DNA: TGTGCCAGTAGACGGGGTTGGTTTGACACTGAAGCTTTCTTT.

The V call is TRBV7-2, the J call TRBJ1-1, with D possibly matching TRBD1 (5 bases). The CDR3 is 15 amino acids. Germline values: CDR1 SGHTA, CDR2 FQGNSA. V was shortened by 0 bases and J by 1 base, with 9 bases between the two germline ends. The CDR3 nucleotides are TGTGCCAGCAGCTTAGCGATTGGACAGAACACTGAAGCTTTCTTT. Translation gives CASSLAIGQNTEAFF.

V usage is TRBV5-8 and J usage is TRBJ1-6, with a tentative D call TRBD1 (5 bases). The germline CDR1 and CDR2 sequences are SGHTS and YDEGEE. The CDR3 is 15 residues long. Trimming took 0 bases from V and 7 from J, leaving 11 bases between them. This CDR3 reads CASSLAGGYNSPLHF. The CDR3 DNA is TGTGCCAGCAGCTTGGCCGGGGGTTACAATTCACCCCTCCACTTT.

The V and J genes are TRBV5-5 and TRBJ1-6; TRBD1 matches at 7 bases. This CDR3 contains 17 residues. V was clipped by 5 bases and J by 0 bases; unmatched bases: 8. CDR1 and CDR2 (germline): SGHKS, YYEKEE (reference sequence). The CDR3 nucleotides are TGTGCCAGCAGTTGGGACAGTGGGAGCTCCTATAATTCACCCCTCCACTTT. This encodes CASSWDSGSSYNSPLHF. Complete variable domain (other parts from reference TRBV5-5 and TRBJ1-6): DAGVTQSPTHLIKTRGQQVTLRCSPISGHKSVSWYQQVLGQGPQFIFQYYEKEERGRGNFPDRFSARQFPNYSSELNVNALLLGDSALYLCASSWDSGSSYNSPLHFGNGTRLTVT.

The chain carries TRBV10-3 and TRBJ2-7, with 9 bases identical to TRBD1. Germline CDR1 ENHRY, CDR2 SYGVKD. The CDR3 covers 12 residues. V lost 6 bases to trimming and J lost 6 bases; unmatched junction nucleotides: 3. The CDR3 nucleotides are TGTGCCATCAGAGGACAGGGGCTCGAGCAGTACTTC. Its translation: CAIRGQGLEQYF.

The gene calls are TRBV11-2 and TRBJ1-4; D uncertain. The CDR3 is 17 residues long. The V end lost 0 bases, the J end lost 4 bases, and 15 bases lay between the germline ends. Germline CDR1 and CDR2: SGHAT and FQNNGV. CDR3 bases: TGTGCCAGCAGCTTAGAAGGCAGGTTACGGGGTAATGAAAAACTGTTTTTT. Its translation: CASSLEGRLRGNEKLFF. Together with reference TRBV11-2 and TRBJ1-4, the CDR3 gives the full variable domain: EAGVAQSPRYKIIEKRQSVAFWCNPISGHATLYWYQQILGQGPKLLIQFQNNGVVDDSQLPKDRFSAERLKGVDSTLKIQPAKLEDSAVYLCASSLEGRLRGNEKLFFGSGTQLSVL.